Listed below are T cell receptor beta chains from one sample, sequenced in a study of cytomegalovirus exposure and HLA in healthy donors. Generated by immunoSEQ multiplex PCR, the TCRdb table keeps only in-frame clones and is missing some. Among 200,000 to 300,000 clones listed, 80% to 90% were seen once. Sequences were obtained from PBMCs. The origin of the receptors is a woman aged 40 to 50 in good health and CMV-seropositive. Both conserved end residues are part of each CDR3. The D gene is left open where the match is weak. The size entry is marked missing in some rows and otherwise reads once, few, many or a size class.

D: TRBD1; V: TRBV2; J: TRBJ2-1; size: NA; CDR3: CASSVFLRDSSYNEQFF; DNA: TGTGCCAGCAGTGTCTTCCTTCGGGACAGCTCCTACAATGAGCAGTTCTTC
D: NA; V: TRBV9; J: TRBJ1-6; size: few; CDR3: CASSVAGAGALPLHF; DNA: TGTGCCAGCAGCGTAGCAGGTGCAGGGGCGCTTCCCCTCCACTTT
D: NA; V: TRBV7-9; J: TRBJ2-7; size: NA; CDR3: CASSLDRVYEQYF; DNA: TGTGCCAGCAGCTTAGACAGGGTCTACGAGCAGTACTTC
D: TRBD1; V: TRBV28; J: TRBJ2-2; size: NA; CDR3: CASSSSGQGARGELFF; DNA: TGTGCCAGCAGTTCCTCCGGACAGGGGGCAAGAGGGGAGCTGTTTTTT
D: TRBD1; V: TRBV19; J: TRBJ2-7; size: NA; CDR3: CASSIDRGSYEQYF; DNA: TGTGCCAGTAGTATTGACAGGGGGTCCTACGAGCAGTACTTC
D: NA; V: TRBV11-3; J: TRBJ1-2; size: NA; CDR3: CASGRGGYTF; DNA: TGTGCCAGCGGCCGGGGTGGCTACACCTTC
D: TRBD1; V: TRBV11-3; J: TRBJ1-4; size: NA; CDR3: CASSARTGLGGEKLFF; DNA: TGTGCCAGCAGCGCACGGACAGGCCTTGGGGGTGAAAAACTGTTTTTT
D: TRBD1; V: TRBV13; J: TRBJ2-7; size: NA; CDR3: CASSLGTGSDDEQYF; DNA: TGTGCCAGCAGCTTAGGGACAGGGTCGGACGACGAGCAGTACTTC
D: TRBD1; V: TRBV28; J: TRBJ1-1; size: NA; CDR3: CASSFLQGAYSTEAFF; DNA: TGTGCCAGCAGTTTCTTACAGGGGGCGTATAGCACTGAAGCTTTCTTT
D: TRBD1; V: TRBV7-9; J: TRBJ1-4; size: NA; CDR3: CASSDRKRQGKANEKLFF; DNA: TGTGCCAGCAGCGACCGAAAACGACAGGGGAAGGCTAATGAAAAACTGTTTTTT
D: TRBD1; V: TRBV28; J: TRBJ1-1; size: NA; CDR3: CASRSDRVVPEAFF; DNA: TGTGCCAGCAGATCCGACAGGGTGGTCCCTGAAGCTTTCTTT
D: NA; V: TRBV7-8; J: TRBJ1-2; size: NA; CDR3: CASTPADRPDNYGYTF; DNA: TGTGCCAGCACCCCGGCCGACAGGCCCGATAACTATGGCTACACCTTC
D: NA; V: TRBV27; J: TRBJ2-7; size: NA; CDR3: CASSFSQGSSFGYEQYF; DNA: TGTGCCAGCAGTTTTAGCCAGGGCAGTTCCTTCGGGTACGAGCAGTACTTC
D: TRBD1; V: TRBV29-1; J: TRBJ2-7; size: NA; CDR3: CSVGQGTYEQYF; DNA: TGCAGCGTCGGACAGGGGACCTACGAGCAGTACTTC
D: NA; V: TRBV18; J: TRBJ1-2; size: NA; CDR3: CASSLYGQNYGYTF; DNA: TGTGCCAGCTCACTTTACGGACAGAACTATGGCTACACCTTC
D: NA; V: TRBV30; J: TRBJ1-6; size: NA; CDR3: CAWASPGRGGNSPLHF; DNA: TGTGCCTGGGCCTCCCCGGGGAGAGGAGGGAATTCACCCCTCCACTTT
D: NA; V: TRBV7-9; J: TRBJ2-2; size: few; CDR3: CASSLTGATGELFF; DNA: TGTGCCAGCAGCTTAACGGGAGCGACCGGGGAGCTGTTTTTT
D: TRBD2; V: TRBV7-8; J: TRBJ2-7; size: once; CDR3: CASRRASGGNYEQYF; DNA: TGTGCCAGCAGGCGCGCCTCCGGGGGGAACTACGAGCAGTACTTC
D: NA; V: TRBV11-2; J: TRBJ2-1; size: few; CDR3: CASSLGGAYNEQFF; DNA: TGTGCCAGCAGCTTAGGCGGGGCCTACAATGAGCAGTTCTTC
D: NA; V: TRBV6-5; J: TRBJ2-3; size: NA; CDR3: CASRLSGGGADTQYF; DNA: TGTGCCAGCAGGCTCAGCGGAGGGGGGGCAGATACGCAGTATTTT
D: NA; V: TRBV9; J: TRBJ1-2; size: NA; CDR3: CASSVDTSYGYTF; DNA: TGTGCCAGCAGCGTAGATACAAGCTATGGCTACACCTTC
D: NA; V: TRBV4-2; J: TRBJ1-5; size: NA; CDR3: CASSQDWLNGNQPQHF; DNA: TGTGCCAGCAGCCAAGATTGGCTCAATGGCAATCAGCCCCAGCATTTT
D: TRBD1; V: TRBV29-1; J: TRBJ2-5; size: NA; CDR3: CSAPGQGAVGETQYF; DNA: TGCAGCGCTCCGGGACAGGGGGCGGTGGGAGAGACCCAGTACTTC
D: TRBD2; V: TRBV29-1; J: TRBJ2-5; size: once; CDR3: CSVLWTGGFQETQYF; DNA: TGCAGCGTTCTTTGGACGGGAGGGTTCCAAGAGACCCAGTACTTC
D: NA; V: TRBV5-1; J: TRBJ2-2; size: NA; CDR3: CASSRQAQATNTGELFF; DNA: TGCGCCAGCAGCCGCCAGGCACAGGCAACTAACACCGGGGAGCTGTTTTTT
D: TRBD1; V: TRBV28; J: TRBJ1-2; size: NA; CDR3: CASSSTRQGAGYGYTF; DNA: TGTGCCAGCAGTTCCACACGACAGGGGGCGGGCTATGGCTACACCTTC
D: TRBD2; V: TRBV4-1; J: TRBJ2-7; size: NA; CDR3: CASSQVIAGAFYEQYF; DNA: TGCGCCAGCAGCCAAGTCATTGCGGGAGCATTCTACGAGCAGTACTTC
D: NA; V: TRBV19; J: TRBJ1-4; size: NA; CDR3: CASSNRGGSEKLFF; DNA: TGTGCCAGTAGTAATCGGGGGGGCAGTGAAAAACTGTTTTTT
D: TRBD2; V: TRBV4-3; J: TRBJ2-7; size: few; CDR3: CASSQGSSGTSSYEQYF; DNA: TGCGCCAGCAGCCAAGGGTCTAGCGGGACGAGCTCCTACGAGCAGTACTTC
D: TRBD1; V: TRBV28; J: TRBJ2-2; size: once; CDR3: CASISRGQGSGELFF; DNA: TGTGCCAGCATATCTCGGGGACAGGGGTCCGGGGAGCTGTTTTTT
D: NA; V: TRBV7-8; J: TRBJ2-3; size: NA; CDR3: CASSFDTARGTDTQYF; DNA: TGTGCCAGCAGCTTCGATACAGCGAGGGGCACAGATACGCAGTATTTT
D: NA; V: TRBV7-2; J: TRBJ2-6; size: NA; CDR3: CASSQKGTGANVLTF; DNA: TGTGCCAGCAGCCAGAAGGGGACTGGGGCCAACGTCCTGACTTTC
D: TRBD2; V: TRBV5-5; J: TRBJ2-1; size: NA; CDR3: CASSPRGGGIGNEQFF; DNA: TGTGCCAGCAGCCCCCGTGGGGGAGGGATAGGGAATGAGCAGTTCTTC
D: NA; V: TRBV5-1; J: TRBJ1-1; size: NA; CDR3: CASSSFLGDTEAFF; DNA: TGCGCCAGCAGCTCCTTTTTAGGGGACACTGAAGCTTTCTTT
D: NA; V: TRBV11-3; J: TRBJ2-1; size: once; CDR3: CASSLEGGSYNEQFF; DNA: TGTGCCAGCAGCTTAGAGGGAGGTTCCTACAATGAGCAGTTCTTC
D: TRBD2; V: TRBV28; J: TRBJ2-5; size: NA; CDR3: CASSSPGLAGVQRETQYF; DNA: TGTGCCAGCAGTTCACCGGGACTAGCGGGAGTTCAACGAGAGACCCAGTACTTC
D: TRBD2; V: TRBV9; J: TRBJ2-7; size: NA; CDR3: CASSVTSGMAEQYF; DNA: TGTGCCAGCAGCGTCACTAGCGGGATGGCGGAGCAGTACTTC
D: TRBD1; V: TRBV6-1; J: TRBJ2-3; size: NA; CDR3: CASSERIGRGRYGHGTQYF; DNA: TGTGCCAGCAGTGAAAGGATAGGCAGGGGGCGATATGGACACGGTACGCAGTATTTT
D: TRBD1; V: TRBV29-1; J: TRBJ1-1; size: NA; CDR3: CSAPGQGNTEAFF; DNA: TGCAGCGCACCAGGACAGGGGAACACTGAAGCTTTCTTT
D: TRBD2; V: TRBV7-2; J: TRBJ2-1; size: NA; CDR3: CASSRSGRAYNEQFF; DNA: TGTGCCAGCAGCCGTAGCGGGCGTGCCTACAATGAGCAGTTCTTC
D: TRBD2; V: TRBV11-3; J: TRBJ2-2; size: once; CDR3: CASSPRGLAGEINTGELFF; DNA: TGTGCCAGCAGCCCCCGCGGACTAGCGGGAGAGATTAACACCGGGGAGCTGTTTTTT
D: NA; V: TRBV5-1; J: TRBJ1-1; size: NA; CDR3: CASSSRGNTEAFF; DNA: TGCGCCAGCAGCTCACGGGGGAACACTGAAGCTTTCTTT
D: NA; V: TRBV2; J: TRBJ1-3; size: NA; CDR3: CASKGGGGNTIYF; DNA: TGTGCCAGCAAGGGTGGAGGAGGAAACACCATATATTTT
D: NA; V: TRBV5-6; J: TRBJ2-5; size: NA; CDR3: CASSLAVSETQYF; DNA: TGTGCCAGCAGCCTAGCAGTGAGTGAGACCCAGTACTTC
D: TRBD2; V: TRBV6-4; J: TRBJ2-5; size: few; CDR3: CASSDPPSGKETQYF; DNA: TGTGCCAGCAGTGACCCCCCTAGCGGTAAAGAGACCCAGTACTTC